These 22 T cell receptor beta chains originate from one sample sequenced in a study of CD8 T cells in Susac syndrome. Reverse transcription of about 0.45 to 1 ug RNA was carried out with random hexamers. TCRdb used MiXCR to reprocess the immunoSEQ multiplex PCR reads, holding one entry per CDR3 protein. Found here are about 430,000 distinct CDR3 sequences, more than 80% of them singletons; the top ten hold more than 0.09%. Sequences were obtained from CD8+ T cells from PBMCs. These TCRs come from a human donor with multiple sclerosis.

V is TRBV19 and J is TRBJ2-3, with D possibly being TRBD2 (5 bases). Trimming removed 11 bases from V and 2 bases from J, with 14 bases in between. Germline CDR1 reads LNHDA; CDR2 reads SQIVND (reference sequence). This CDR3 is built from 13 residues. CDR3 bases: TGTGCCTCCGCAGCGGTTGACACAGATACGCAGTATTTT. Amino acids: CASAAVDTDTQYF. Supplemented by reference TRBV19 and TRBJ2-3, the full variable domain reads DGGITQSPKYLFRKEGQNVTLSCEQNLNHDAMYWYRQDPGQGLRLIYYSQIVNDFQKGDIAEGYSVSREKKESFPLTVTSAQKNPTAFYLCASAAVDTDTQYFGPGTRLTVL.

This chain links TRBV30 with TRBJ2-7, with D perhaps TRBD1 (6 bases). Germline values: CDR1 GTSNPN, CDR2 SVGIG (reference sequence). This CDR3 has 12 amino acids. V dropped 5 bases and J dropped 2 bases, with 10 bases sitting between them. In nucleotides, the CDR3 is TGTGCCTGGCGGACAGAAACCTACGAGCAGTACTTC. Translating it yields CAWRTETYEQYF.

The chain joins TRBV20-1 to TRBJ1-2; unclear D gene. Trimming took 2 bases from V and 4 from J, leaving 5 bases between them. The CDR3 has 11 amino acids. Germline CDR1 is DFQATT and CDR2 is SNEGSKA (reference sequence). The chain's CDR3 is CSARLGYGYTF. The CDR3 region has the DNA TGCAGTGCTAGATTGGGCTATGGCTACACCTTC.

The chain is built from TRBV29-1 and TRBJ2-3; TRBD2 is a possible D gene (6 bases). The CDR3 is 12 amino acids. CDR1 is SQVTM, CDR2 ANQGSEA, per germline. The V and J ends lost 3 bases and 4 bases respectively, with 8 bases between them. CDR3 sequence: CSVEAGPDTQYF. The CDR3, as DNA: TGCAGCGTTGAGGCGGGGCCAGATACGCAGTATTTT.

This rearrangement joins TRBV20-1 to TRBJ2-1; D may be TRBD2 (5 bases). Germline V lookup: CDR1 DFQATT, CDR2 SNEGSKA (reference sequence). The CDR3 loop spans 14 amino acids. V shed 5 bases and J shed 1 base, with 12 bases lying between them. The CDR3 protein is CSASSPGSYNEQFF. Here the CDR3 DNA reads TGCAGTGCTTCCTCGCCGGGGTCCTACAATGAGCAGTTCTTC.

In DNA form, the CDR3 reads TGTGCCAGCAGCCCCGGGGGGCAGGGGTATATCGAAGCTTTCTTT. Translated: CASSPGGQGYIEAFF. The V and J genes are TRBV5-4 and TRBJ1-1; D might be TRBD1 (6 bases). This CDR3 spans 15 amino acids. Germline V gene lookup returns CDR1 SGHNT and CDR2 YYREEE (reference sequence). V was cut by 4 bases and J by 8 bases, with 21 bases left in between.

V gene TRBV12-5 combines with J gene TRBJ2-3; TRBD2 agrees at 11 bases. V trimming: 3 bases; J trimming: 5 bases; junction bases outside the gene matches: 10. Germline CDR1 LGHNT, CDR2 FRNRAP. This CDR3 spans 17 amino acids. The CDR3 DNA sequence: TGTGCTAGTGGTTTCCCTACTAGCGGGGGACTCTTAGATACGCAGTATTTT. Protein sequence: CASGFPTSGGLLDTQYF.

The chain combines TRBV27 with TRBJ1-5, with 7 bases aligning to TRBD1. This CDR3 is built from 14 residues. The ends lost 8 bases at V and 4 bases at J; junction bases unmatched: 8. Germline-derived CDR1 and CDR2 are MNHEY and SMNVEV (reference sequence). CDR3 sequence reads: CASGRTGINQPQHF. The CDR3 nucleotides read TGTGCCAGCGGTAGGACAGGTATAAATCAGCCCCAGCATTTT.

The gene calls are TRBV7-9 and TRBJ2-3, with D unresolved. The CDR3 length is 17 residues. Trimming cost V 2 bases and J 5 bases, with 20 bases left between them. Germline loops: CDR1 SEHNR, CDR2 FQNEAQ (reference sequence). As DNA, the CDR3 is TGTGCCAGCAGCTTATTGATCGGTCAGGTTGGACGAGATACGCAGTATTTT. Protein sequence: CASSLLIGQVGRDTQYF. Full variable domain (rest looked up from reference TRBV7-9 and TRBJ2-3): DTGVSQNPRHKITKRGQNVTFRCDPISEHNRLYWYRQTLGQGPEFLTYFQNEAQLEKSRLLSDRFSAERPKGSFSTLEIQRTEQGDSAMYLCASSLLIGQVGRDTQYFGPGTRLTVL.

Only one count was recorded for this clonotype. The CDR3 sequence is CASSLLRTSSYEQYF. The CDR3 nucleotides are TGTGCCAGCAGCCTCCTCCGGACAAGCTCCTACGAGCAGTACTTC. The chain is built from TRBV4-2 and TRBJ2-7, with D tentatively TRBD1 (5 bases). The CDR3 loop spans 15 amino acids. Trimming took 4 bases from V and 0 from J, leaving 13 bases between them. CDR1 LGHNA and CDR2 YNFKEQ come from the germline V gene.

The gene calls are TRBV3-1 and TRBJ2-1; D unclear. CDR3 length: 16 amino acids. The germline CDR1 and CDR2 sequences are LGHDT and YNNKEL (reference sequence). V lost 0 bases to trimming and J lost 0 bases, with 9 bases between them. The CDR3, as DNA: TGTGCCAGCAGCCAAGAAGGAGCCGCCTCCTACAATGAGCAGTTCTTC. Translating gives CASSQEGAASYNEQFF.

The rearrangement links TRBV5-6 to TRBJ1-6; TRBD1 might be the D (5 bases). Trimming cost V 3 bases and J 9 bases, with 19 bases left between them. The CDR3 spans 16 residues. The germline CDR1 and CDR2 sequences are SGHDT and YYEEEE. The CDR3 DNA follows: TGTGCCAGCAGCTCCGGGACCCCCCAAGTGGGTTCACCCCTCCACTTT. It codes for CASSSGTPQVGSPLHF.

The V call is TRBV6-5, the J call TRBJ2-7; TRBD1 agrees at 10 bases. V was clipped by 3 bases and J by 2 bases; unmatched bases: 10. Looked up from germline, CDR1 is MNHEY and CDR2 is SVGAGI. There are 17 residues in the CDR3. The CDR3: CASSYDRGRREAYEQYF. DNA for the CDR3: TGTGCCAGCAGTTATGACAGGGGGCGGAGAGAGGCCTACGAGCAGTACTTC.

CDR3 sequence (DNA): TGTGCCAGCAGCTCAGGGCCCCCTGGTAACTATGGCTACACCTTC. Protein: CASSSGPPGNYGYTF. The V and J genes are TRBV11-2 and TRBJ1-2; D may be TRBD1 (5 bases). This CDR3 is 15 amino acids long. Trimming removed 4 bases at V and 1 base at J, with 13 bases between. Germline V CDR1 and CDR2: SGHAT, FQNNGV.

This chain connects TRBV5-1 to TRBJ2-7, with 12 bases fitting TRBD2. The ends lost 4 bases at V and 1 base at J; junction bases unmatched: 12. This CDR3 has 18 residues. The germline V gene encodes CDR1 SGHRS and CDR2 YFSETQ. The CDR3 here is CASSLAPSGRALSYEQYF. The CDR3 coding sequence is TGCGCCAGCAGCCTGGCCCCTAGCGGGAGGGCATTATCCTACGAGCAGTACTTC.

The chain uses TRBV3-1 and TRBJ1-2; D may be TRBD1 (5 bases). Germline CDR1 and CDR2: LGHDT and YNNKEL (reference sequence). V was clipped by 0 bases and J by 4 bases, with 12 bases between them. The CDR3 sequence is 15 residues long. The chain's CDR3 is CASSQDLTGTYGYTF. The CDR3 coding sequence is TGTGCCAGCAGCCAAGATTTAACAGGAACCTATGGCTACACCTTC.

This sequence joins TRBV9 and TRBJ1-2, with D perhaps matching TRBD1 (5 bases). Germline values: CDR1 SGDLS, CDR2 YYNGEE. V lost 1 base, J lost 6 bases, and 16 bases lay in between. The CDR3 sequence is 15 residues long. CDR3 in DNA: TGTGCCAGCAGCGTATCCCAGGGACTGAACGATGGCTACACCTTC. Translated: CASSVSQGLNDGYTF.

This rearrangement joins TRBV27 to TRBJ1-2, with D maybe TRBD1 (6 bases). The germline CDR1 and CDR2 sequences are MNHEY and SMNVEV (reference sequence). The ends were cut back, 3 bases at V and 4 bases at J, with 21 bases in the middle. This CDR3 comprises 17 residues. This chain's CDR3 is CASSLLSGGPSPYGYTF. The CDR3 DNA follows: TGTGCCAGCAGTTTGTTGTCGGGGGGCCCTTCCCCCTATGGCTACACCTTC.

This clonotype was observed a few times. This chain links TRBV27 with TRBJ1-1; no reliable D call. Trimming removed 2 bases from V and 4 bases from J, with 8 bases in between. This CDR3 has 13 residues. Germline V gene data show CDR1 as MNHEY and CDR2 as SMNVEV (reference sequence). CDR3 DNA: TGTGCCAGCAGTTTAATTGAGGGCACTGAAGCTTTCTTT. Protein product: CASSLIEGTEAFF.

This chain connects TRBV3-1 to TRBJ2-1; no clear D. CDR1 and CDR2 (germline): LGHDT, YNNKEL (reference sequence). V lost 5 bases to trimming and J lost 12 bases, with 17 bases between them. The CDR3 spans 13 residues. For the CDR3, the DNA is TGTGCCAGCAGCAACACGAAAGGGTTTGGGCAGTTCTTC. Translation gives CASSNTKGFGQFF.

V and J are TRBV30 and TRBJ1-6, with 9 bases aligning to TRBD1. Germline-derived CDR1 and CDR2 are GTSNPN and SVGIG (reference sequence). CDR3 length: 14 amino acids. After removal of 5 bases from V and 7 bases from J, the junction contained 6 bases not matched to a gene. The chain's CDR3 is CAWCPGQGNSPLHF. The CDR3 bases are TGTGCCTGGTGTCCGGGACAGGGAAATTCACCCCTCCACTTT. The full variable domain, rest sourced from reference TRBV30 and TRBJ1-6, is SQTIHQWPATLVQPVGSPLSLECTVEGTSNPNLYWYRQAAGRGLQLLFYSVGIGQISSEVPQNLSASRPQDRQFILSSKKLLLSDSGFYLCAWCPGQGNSPLHFGNGTRLTVT.

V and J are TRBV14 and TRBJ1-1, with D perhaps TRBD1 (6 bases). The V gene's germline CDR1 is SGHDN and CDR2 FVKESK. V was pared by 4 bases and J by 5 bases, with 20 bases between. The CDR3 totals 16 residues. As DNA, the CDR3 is TGTGCCAGCAGCCCGAAGGGGGTGGTGGGTGGAACTGAAGCTTTCTTT. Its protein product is CASSPKGVVGGTEAFF.